The clone carrying this T cell receptor beta chain was counted many times. Its antigen is not known. This entry belongs to a study of T-cell memory formation after mild COVID-19. About the research overall: TCR clusters mostly belonged to single donors. Study-level findings and limits: Shrinking CD4+ clones resided mostly in CM and EM, and CD8+ ones in EMRA. The pre-infection memory compartment contained some responding clones, suggesting cross-reactive memory joined.

Trimming took 5 bases from V and 8 from J, leaving 8 bases between them. CDR1 is DFQATT and CDR2 is SNEGSKA in the germline V gene (reference sequence). The CDR3 spans 10 residues. Researchers used 5'RACE with constant-segment primers to make TCR alpha and TCR beta cDNA libraries that carry sample barcodes and UMIs. TCRdb used MiXCR to reprocess the 5' RACE reads, holding one entry per CDR3 protein. The sample consists of 300,000 to 400,000 distinct CDR3 sequences, approximately 15% of them appearing once. The sequencing sample was made of PBMCs or a T cell subset sorted from them (not recorded which). The receptor's source is a man aged 18-30 years who had mild COVID-19 (a few samples of this study predate the infection). Cell type and time point are not known. The V call is TRBV20-1, the J call TRBJ2-3; D might be TRBD2 (6 bases). This CDR3 reads CSAVRGTQYF. CDR3 DNA: TGCAGTGCTGTGCGGGGTACGCAGTATTTT.